A selection of T cell receptor beta chains follows, all from one sample in a study of blood T cell repertoires in COVID-19. TCRdb keeps only in-frame clones here, not all; method: immunoSEQ multiplex PCR. The data hold more than 250,000 clones, with 80% to 90% observed a single time. The sequencing sample was made of peripheral blood. The receptors originated from a man in his fifties or sixties with active or convalescent COVID-19. CDR3s include the opening cysteine and the closing phenylalanine or tryptophan. Each record gives: V gene, clone size, D gene, J gene, CDR3 DNA, CDR3 protein. The D gene is left open where the match is weak. Clone size is not always given. Where it is, it says once, few, many or a class for expanded clones.

TRBV28,NA,NA,TRBJ1-1,TGTGCCAGCAGTTCCCATACTCTCGGAGGTGAAGCTTTCTTT,CASSSHTLGGEAFF
TRBV29-1,NA,TRBD1,TRBJ1-1,TGCAGCGTTGAAAGGGACAGGGAGGGAACTGAAGCTTTCTTT,CSVERDREGTEAFF
TRBV25-1,NA,TRBD1,TRBJ1-6,TGTGCCAGCAGGCGGACAGGGCAGTCGTCACCCCTCCACTTT,CASRRTGQSSPLHF
TRBV30,NA,NA,TRBJ1-1,TGTGCCTGGAGTACAGGGCAAGACACTGAAGCTTTCTTT,CAWSTGQDTEAFF
TRBV18,NA,NA,TRBJ2-6,TGTGCCAGCTCACCACCAACCCAGACAGGGGCCAACGTCCTGACTTTC,CASSPPTQTGANVLTF
TRBV5-1,NA,TRBD2,TRBJ2-3,TGCGCCAGCAGCATTGGACTAGCGGGGGGGACAGATACGCAGTATTTT,CASSIGLAGGTDTQYF
TRBV28,NA,NA,TRBJ1-5,TGTGCCAGCCAATTAGATAGCAATCAGCCCCAGCATTTT,CASQLDSNQPQHF
TRBV7-8,NA,NA,TRBJ2-7,TGTGCCAGCAGCTTCCTCTACGAGCAGTACTTC,CASSFLYEQYF
TRBV5-6,NA,NA,TRBJ1-2,TGTGCCAGCAGCTTGAGGGGCAGCCCCCAGGTTTATGGCTACACCTTC,CASSLRGSPQVYGYTF
TRBV9,NA,NA,TRBJ1-1,TGTGCCAGCAGCGACAATACCGCCGACAGCCGGAACACTGAAGCTTTCTTT,CASSDNTADSRNTEAFF
TRBV28,once,TRBD1,TRBJ2-4,TGTGCCAGCAGTTTAGACGGGACAGGCAAAAACATTCAGTACTTC,CASSLDGTGKNIQYF
TRBV18,few,NA,TRBJ2-5,TGTGCCAGCTCATCAAAAGAGACCCAGTACTTC,CASSSKETQYF
TRBV7-2,once,NA,TRBJ2-3,TGTGCCAGCAGCTTTTCTACAGGGTTGGGGAGCCCAGATACGCAGTATTTT,CASSFSTGLGSPDTQYF
TRBV19,NA,TRBD1,TRBJ1-1,TGTGCCAGTAGTCTAACCGGGACAGGGGGCTCGAACACTGAAGCTTTCTTT,CASSLTGTGGSNTEAFF
TRBV5-5,NA,NA,TRBJ1-2,TGTGCCAGCAGCGGAAACAGGGCTAACTATGGCTACACCTTC,CASSGNRANYGYTF
TRBV2,NA,TRBD2,TRBJ2-1,TGTGCCAGCAGTGGTAAAGCGGGAGGGCCATTTGATGAGCAGTTCTTC,CASSGKAGGPFDEQFF
TRBV7-2,few,NA,TRBJ1-5,TGTGCCAGCAGCTCAATGTCGGGGGGGAATCAGCCCCAGCATTTT,CASSSMSGGNQPQHF
TRBV30,NA,NA,TRBJ1-2,TGTGCCTGGAGCGATAGACAGTATGGCTACACCTTC,CAWSDRQYGYTF
TRBV27,NA,NA,TRBJ1-5,TGTGCCAGTCAGGGTTGGGGTCAGCCCCAGCATTTT,CASQGWGQPQHF
TRBV9,few,NA,TRBJ2-5,TGTGCCAGCAGCCCCGGACAGCAAGAGACCCAGTACTTC,CASSPGQQETQYF
TRBV7-2,once,NA,TRBJ2-3,TGTGCCAGCAGCCCGATCGGTGGCACAGATACGCAGTATTTT,CASSPIGGTDTQYF
TRBV6-5,NA,NA,TRBJ1-3,TGTGCCAGCGCTGGCACGAACTCTGGAAACACCATATATTTT,CASAGTNSGNTIYF
TRBV7-9,NA,TRBD1,TRBJ2-7,TGTGCCAGCGGGGACAGGGATCTCGACGAGCAGTACTTC,CASGDRDLDEQYF
TRBV6-5,NA,NA,TRBJ1-3,TGTGCCAGCAGACCACCTAGCTCTGGAAACACCATATATTTT,CASRPPSSGNTIYF
TRBV4-3,NA,TRBD1,TRBJ1-4,TGCGCCAGCAGCCGGGGGACAGGGGATGAAAAACTGTTTTTT,CASSRGTGDEKLFF
TRBV6-4,NA,NA,TRBJ1-5,TGTGCCAGCAGTGAAGGCGGCAGGGGCGATCAGCCCCAGCATTTT,CASSEGGRGDQPQHF
TRBV2,NA,NA,TRBJ2-3,TGTGCCAGCGGACTGGGGGCCTACACAGATACGCAGTATTTT,CASGLGAYTDTQYF
TRBV5-1,NA,NA,TRBJ2-5,TGCGCCAGCAGCTTGGGAGGGGGCGCGGGGGAGACCCAGTACTTC,CASSLGGGAGETQYF
TRBV14,NA,NA,TRBJ1-3,TGTGCCAGCAGCCAATGGGACTTGGGAGGAAACACCATATATTTT,CASSQWDLGGNTIYF
TRBV28,NA,NA,TRBJ2-1,TGTGCCAGCAGTGGAGATAGGTTTGAGCAGTTCTTC,CASSGDRFEQFF
TRBV25-1,NA,NA,TRBJ2-3,TGTGCCAGCAGTGAATATAGGGGGGGTACGCAGTATTTT,CASSEYRGGTQYF
TRBV27,NA,NA,TRBJ1-1,TGTGCCAGCAGTTCCCTGGGGGCAGGGAACACTGAAGCTTTCTTT,CASSSLGAGNTEAFF
TRBV19,NA,TRBD1,TRBJ1-5,TGTGCCAGTAGGAGCGCAGGGGGCAGCAATCAGCCCCAGCATTTT,CASRSAGGSNQPQHF
TRBV30,NA,TRBD2,TRBJ2-3,TGTGCCTGGGGACTAGCGGGGGCAATAGATACGCAGTATTTT,CAWGLAGAIDTQYF
TRBV7-8,NA,TRBD1,TRBJ2-7,TGTGCCAGCAGGACAGGGCCTTCCTACGAGCAGTACTTC,CASRTGPSYEQYF
TRBV5-1,NA,TRBD1,TRBJ1-1,TGCGCCAGCAGCCGCACGCGACAGGGTGGGAACACTGAAGCTTTCTTT,CASSRTRQGGNTEAFF
TRBV3-1/TRBV3-2,many,NA,TRBJ1-2,TGTGCCAGCAGCCAAGGGGGACTTGGCTACACCTTC,CASSQGGLGYTF